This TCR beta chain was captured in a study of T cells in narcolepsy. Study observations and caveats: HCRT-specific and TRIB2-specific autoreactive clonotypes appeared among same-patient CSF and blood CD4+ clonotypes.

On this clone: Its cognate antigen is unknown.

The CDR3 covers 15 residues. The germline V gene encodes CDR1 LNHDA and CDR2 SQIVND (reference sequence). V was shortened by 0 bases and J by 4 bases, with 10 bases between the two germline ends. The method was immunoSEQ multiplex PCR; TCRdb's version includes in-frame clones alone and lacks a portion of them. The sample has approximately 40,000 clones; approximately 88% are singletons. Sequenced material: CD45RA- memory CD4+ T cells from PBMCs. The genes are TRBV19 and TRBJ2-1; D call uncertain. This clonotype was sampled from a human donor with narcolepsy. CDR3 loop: CASSIEIRFYNEQFF. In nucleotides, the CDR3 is TGTGCCAGTAGTATAGAGATCCGGTTTTACAATGAGCAGTTCTTC.